This entry is about one TCR beta chain. Germline V gene sequence: CDR1 DFQATT, CDR2 SNEGSKA (reference sequence). The germline V and J ends were trimmed by 3 bases and 0 bases, with 8 bases remaining between them. The CDR3 length is 13 residues. In the original processing: For nucleated cells, counts were estimated from reference gene primer amplification. Sequencing was performed with immunoSEQ multiplex PCR; in TCRdb, only in-frame clones are kept and a portion is missing. V, J and clone size are taken as reported in that table, and D and trimming were inferred from the DNA itself. The sample carries 150,000 or so clones, around 78% recorded once. This sample is drawn from a study of blood T cell repertoires in COVID-19. Study context: The analysed material was cDNA or gDNA that came from T cells, B-cell-depleted T cells, or PBMCs.

The TCR originated in an elderly woman with active or convalescent COVID-19. Input material: peripheral blood. The V gene is TRBV20-1, the J gene TRBJ1-1; D remains unclear. The CDR3 spells CSASKTVNTEAFF. DNA for the CDR3: TGCAGTGCTAGTAAAACGGTGAACACTGAAGCTTTCTTT.